This TCR beta chain appears in the sequencing data of a study of CD8+CD57+ T cells in acquired aplastic anemia. The sequenced patients had an expansion of CD8+CD57+ cells seen by flow cytometry. V was trimmed by 8 bases and J by 6 bases, leaving 14 bases between them. The germline V gene has CDR1 MNHNY and CDR2 SVGAGI (reference sequence). This CDR3 is built from 13 residues. Study-wide points: Researchers reported that CD8+ Simpson's diversity was not significantly different in patients versus controls. Overlapping CD8+ CDR3 repertoires of patients and controls contained some 27 shared sequences.

Investigators profiled TCR beta VDJ and CDR3 from genomic DNA template. Via MiXCR, TCRdb re-called the reads, giving one row per CDR3 protein. The sample includes 200,000 or so distinct CDR3 sequences, more than 55% of them seen just once. This clonotype was observed at least ten times. Its antigen is undetermined. Material for sequencing was sorted CD4+, CD8+, or CD8+CD57+ T cells (not recorded which) from PBMCs. This TCR came from a human donor with aplastic anemia. The chain recombines TRBV6-6 with TRBJ1-5; possibly TRBD1 for D (5 bases). The CDR3 DNA is TGTGCCAGCCACGGGGGGACCGCTCAGCCCCAGCATTTT. It codes for CASHGGTAQPQHF.